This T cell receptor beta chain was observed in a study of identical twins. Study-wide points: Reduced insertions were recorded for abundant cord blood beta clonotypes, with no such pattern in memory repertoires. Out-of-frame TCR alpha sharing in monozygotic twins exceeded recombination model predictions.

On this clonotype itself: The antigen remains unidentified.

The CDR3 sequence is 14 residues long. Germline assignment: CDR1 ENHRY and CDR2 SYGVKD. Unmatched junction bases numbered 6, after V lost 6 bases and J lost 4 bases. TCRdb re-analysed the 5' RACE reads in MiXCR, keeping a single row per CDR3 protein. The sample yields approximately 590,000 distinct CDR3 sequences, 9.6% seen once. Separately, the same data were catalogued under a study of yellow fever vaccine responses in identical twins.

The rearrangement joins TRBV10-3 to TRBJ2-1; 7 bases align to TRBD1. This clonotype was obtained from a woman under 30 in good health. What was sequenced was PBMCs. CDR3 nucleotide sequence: TGTGCCATCAGAACAGGGGTTCAGTACAATGAGCAGTTCTTC. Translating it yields CAIRTGVQYNEQFF.